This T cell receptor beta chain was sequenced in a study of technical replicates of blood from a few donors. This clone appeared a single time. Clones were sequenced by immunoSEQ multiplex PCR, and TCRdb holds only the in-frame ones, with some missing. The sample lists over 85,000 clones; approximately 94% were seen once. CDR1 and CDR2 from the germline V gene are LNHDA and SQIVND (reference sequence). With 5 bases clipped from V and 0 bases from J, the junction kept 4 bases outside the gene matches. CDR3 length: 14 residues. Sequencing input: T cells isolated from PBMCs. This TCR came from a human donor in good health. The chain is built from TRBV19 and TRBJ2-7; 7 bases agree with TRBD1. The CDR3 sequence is CASSSTGNSYEQYF. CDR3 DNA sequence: TGTGCCAGTAGTTCGACAGGGAACTCCTACGAGCAGTACTTC.